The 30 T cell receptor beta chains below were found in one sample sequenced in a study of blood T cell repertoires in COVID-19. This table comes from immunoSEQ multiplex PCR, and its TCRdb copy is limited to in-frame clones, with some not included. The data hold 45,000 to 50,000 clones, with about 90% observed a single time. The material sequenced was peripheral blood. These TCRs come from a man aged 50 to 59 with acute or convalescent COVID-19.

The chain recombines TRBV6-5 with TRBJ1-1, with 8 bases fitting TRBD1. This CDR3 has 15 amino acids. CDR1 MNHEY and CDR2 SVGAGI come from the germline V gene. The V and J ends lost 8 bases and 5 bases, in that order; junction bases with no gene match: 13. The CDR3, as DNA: TGTGCCAGCTCTGTAATGGACAGGGATGGAACTGAAGCTTTCTTT. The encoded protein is CASSVMDRDGTEAFF.

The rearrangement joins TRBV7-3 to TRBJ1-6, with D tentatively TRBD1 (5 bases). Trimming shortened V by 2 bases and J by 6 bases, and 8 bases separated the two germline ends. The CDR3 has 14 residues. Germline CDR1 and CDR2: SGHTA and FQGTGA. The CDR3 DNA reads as TGTGCCAGCAGCTTACTTAGGGGTAATTCACCCCTCCACTTT. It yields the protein CASSLLRGNSPLHF. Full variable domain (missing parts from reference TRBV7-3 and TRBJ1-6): GAGVSQTPSNKVTEKGKYVELRCDPISGHTALYWYRQSLGQGPEFLIYFQGTGAADDSGLPNDRFFAVRPEGSVSTLKIQRTERGDSAVYLCASSLLRGNSPLHFGNGTRLTVT.

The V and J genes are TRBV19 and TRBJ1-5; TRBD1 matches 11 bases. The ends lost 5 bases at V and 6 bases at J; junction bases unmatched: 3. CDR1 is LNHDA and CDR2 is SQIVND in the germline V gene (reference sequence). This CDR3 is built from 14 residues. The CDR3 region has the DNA TGTGCCAGTAGTCCCGGGACAGGGGGTCAGCCCCAGCATTTT. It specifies CASSPGTGGQPQHF.

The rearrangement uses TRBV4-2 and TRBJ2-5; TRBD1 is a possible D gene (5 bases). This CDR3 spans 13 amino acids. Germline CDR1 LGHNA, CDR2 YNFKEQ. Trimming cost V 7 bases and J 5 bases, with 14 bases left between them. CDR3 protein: CASNLGAGETQYF. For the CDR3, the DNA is TGTGCCAGCAACCTAGGGGCCGGGGAGACCCAGTACTTC.

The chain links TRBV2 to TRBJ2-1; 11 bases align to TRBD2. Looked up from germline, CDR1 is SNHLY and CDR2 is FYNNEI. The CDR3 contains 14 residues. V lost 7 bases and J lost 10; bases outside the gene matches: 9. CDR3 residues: CASMSPSGRPEQFF. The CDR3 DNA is TGTGCCAGCATGAGTCCTAGCGGGAGGCCCGAGCAGTTCTTC.

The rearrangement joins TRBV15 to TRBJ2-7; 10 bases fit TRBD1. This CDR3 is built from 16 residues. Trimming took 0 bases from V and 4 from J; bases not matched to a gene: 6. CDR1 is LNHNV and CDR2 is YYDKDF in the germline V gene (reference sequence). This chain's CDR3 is CATSRDTGTGAYEQYF. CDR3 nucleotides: TGTGCCACCAGCAGAGATACCGGGACAGGGGCGTACGAGCAGTACTTC.

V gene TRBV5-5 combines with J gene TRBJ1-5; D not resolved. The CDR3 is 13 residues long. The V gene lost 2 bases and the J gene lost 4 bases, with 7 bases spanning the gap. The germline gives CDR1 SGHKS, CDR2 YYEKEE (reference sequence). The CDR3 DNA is TGTGCCAGCAGCTTAACAGATAATCAGCCCCAGCATTTT. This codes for CASSLTDNQPQHF.

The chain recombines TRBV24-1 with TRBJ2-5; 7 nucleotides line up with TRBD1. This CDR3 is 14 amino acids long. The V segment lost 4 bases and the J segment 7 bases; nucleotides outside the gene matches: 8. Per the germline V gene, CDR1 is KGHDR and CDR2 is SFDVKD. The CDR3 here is CATSDQTGLATQYF. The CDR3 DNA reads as TGTGCCACCAGTGACCAGACAGGGTTAGCGACCCAGTACTTC.

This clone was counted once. DNA of the CDR3: TGCGCCAGCAGCTTGGCCTTTAGCGGGAGCTCCTACAATGAGCAGTTCTTC. Translating gives CASSLAFSGSSYNEQFF. The chain has TRBV5-1 and TRBJ2-1, with TRBD2 identical over 9 bases. With 0 bases clipped from V and 0 bases from J, the junction kept 4 bases outside the gene matches. CDR1 and CDR2 (germline): SGHRS, YFSETQ. The CDR3 consists of 17 residues.

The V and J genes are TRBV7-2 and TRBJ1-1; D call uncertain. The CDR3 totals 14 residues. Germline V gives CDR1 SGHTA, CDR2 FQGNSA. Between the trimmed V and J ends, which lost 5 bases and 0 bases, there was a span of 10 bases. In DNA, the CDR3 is TGTGCCAGCAGCCAGCGGCGGTTGAACACTGAAGCTTTCTTT. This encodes CASSQRRLNTEAFF.

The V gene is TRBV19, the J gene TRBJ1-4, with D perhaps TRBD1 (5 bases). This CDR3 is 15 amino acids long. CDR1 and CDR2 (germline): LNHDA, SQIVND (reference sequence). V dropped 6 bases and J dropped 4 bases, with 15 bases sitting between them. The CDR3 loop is CASSPATADNEKLFF. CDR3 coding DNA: TGTGCCAGTAGCCCCGCGACAGCTGATAATGAAAAACTGTTTTTT. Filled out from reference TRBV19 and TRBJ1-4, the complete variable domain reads DGGITQSPKYLFRKEGQNVTLSCEQNLNHDAMYWYRQDPGQGLRLIYYSQIVNDFQKGDIAEGYSVSREKKESFPLTVTSAQKNPTAFYLCASSPATADNEKLFFGSGTQLSVL.

CDR3 bases: TGCAGTGCTACTCCCTACGAGCAGTACTTC. Protein sequence: CSATPYEQYF. This chain uses TRBV20-1 with TRBJ2-7; D is unclear. Germline V CDR1 and CDR2: DFQATT, SNEGSKA (reference sequence). V shed 4 bases and J shed 2 bases, with 3 bases lying between them. The CDR3 sequence is 10 residues long.

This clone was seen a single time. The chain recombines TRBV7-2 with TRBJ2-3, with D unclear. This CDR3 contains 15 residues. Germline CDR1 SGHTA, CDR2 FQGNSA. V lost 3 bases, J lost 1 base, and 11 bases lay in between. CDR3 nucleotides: TGTGCCAGCAGCTTCCCCTTAAGCGGCACAGATACGCAGTATTTT. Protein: CASSFPLSGTDTQYF.

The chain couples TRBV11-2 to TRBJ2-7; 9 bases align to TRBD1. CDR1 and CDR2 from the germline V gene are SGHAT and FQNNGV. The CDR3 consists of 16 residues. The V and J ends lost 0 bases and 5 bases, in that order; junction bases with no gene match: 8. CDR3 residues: CASSLDLGTGYNEQYF. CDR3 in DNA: TGTGCCAGCAGCTTAGATCTTGGGACAGGGTACAACGAGCAGTACTTC.

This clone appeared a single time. CDR3 coding DNA: TGCGCCAGCAGCCAAGAAAATCGGGATCAGCCCCAGCATTTT. Its protein product is CASSQENRDQPQHF. The genes are TRBV4-1 and TRBJ1-5; no definite D call. The V and J ends lost 0 bases and 5 bases respectively, with 8 bases between them. Germline assignment: CDR1 MGHRA and CDR2 YSYEKL. There are 14 residues in the CDR3.

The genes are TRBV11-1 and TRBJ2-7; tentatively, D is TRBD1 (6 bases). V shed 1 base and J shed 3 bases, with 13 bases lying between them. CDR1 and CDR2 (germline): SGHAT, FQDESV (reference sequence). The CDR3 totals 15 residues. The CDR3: CASSLGTGPNYEQYF. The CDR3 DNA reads TGTGCCAGCAGCTTAGGTACAGGGCCGAACTACGAGCAGTACTTC.

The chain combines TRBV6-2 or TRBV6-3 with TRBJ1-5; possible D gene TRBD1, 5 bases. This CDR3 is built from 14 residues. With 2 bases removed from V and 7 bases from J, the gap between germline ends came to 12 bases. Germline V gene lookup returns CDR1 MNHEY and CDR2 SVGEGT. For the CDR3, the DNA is TGTGCCAGCAGTTACATGGGGCAGGGCCAGCCCCAGCATTTT. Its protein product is CASSYMGQGQPQHF.

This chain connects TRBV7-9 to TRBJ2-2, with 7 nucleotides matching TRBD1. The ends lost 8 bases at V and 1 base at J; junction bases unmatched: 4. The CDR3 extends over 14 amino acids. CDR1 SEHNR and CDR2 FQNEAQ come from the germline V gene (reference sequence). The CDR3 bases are TGTGCCAGCTCCCGGGACAGGAACACCGGGGAGCTGTTTTTT. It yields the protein CASSRDRNTGELFF.

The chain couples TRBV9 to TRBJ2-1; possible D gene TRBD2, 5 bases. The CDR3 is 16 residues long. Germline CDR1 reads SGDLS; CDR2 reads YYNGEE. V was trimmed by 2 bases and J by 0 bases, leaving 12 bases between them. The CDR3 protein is CASSVGGLSSYNEQFF. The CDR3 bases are TGTGCCAGCAGCGTCGGCGGGCTGAGCTCCTACAATGAGCAGTTCTTC.

CDR3 loop: CASSVQGSEAFF. The DNA of the CDR3 is TGTGCCAGCAGTGTACAGGGTTCTGAAGCTTTCTTT. The chain carries TRBV28 and TRBJ1-1; D might be TRBD1 (6 bases). V lost 5 bases to trimming and J lost 6 bases, with 10 bases between them. This CDR3 has 12 amino acids. Looked up from germline, CDR1 is MDHEN and CDR2 is SYDVKM.

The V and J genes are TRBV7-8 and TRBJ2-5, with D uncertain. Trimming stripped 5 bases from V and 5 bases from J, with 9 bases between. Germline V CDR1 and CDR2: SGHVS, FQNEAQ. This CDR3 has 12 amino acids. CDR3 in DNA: TGTGCCAGCAGCCCGGTTGCGGAGACCCAGTACTTC. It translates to CASSPVAETQYF.

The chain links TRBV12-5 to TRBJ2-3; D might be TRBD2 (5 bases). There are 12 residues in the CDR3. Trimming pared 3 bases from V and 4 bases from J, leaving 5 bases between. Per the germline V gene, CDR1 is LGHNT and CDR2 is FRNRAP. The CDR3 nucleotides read TGTGCTAGTGGTTTCGGGGCAGATACGCAGTATTTT. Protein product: CASGFGADTQYF.

The CDR3 loop is CASSISSGGQSEQFF. CDR3 in DNA: TGTGCCAGCTCAATATCAAGCGGGGGGCAGAGTGAGCAGTTCTTC. The V gene is TRBV18, the J gene TRBJ2-1; 9 bases match TRBD2. Germline assignment: CDR1 KGHSH and CDR2 LQKENI. Trimming removed 5 bases from V and 9 bases from J; junction bases left unmatched: 11. CDR3 size: 15 residues.

Written as DNA, the CDR3 is TGCGCCAGCAGCTTGGCTCAGGGCCAAACTAACTATGGCTACACCTTC. This sequence encodes CASSLAQGQTNYGYTF. The chain is built from TRBV5-1 and TRBJ1-2, with a weak D call TRBD1 (5 bases). V lost 0 bases and J 0 bases, leaving 12 bases between the germline ends. The CDR3 extends over 16 amino acids. Looked up from germline, CDR1 is SGHRS and CDR2 is YFSETQ. Full variable domain (outside the CDR3, taken from reference TRBV5-1 and TRBJ1-2): KAGVTQTPRYLIKTRGQQVTLSCSPISGHRSVSWYQQTPGQGLQFLFEYFSETQRNKGNFPGRFSGRQFSNSRSEMNVSTLELGDSALYLCASSLAQGQTNYGYTFGSGTRLTVV.

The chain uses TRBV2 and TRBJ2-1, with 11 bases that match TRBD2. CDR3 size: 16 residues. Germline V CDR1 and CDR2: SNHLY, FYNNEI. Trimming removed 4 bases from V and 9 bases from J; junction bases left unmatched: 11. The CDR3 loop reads CASSGSSGRANGEQFF. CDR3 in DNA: TGTGCCAGCAGTGGTAGTAGCGGGAGGGCTAACGGTGAGCAGTTCTTC.

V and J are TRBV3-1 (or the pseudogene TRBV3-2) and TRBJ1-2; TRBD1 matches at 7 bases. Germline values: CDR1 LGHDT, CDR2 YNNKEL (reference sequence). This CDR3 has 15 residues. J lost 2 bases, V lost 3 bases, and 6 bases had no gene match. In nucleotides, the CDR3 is TGTGCCAGCAGCCATCAGACAGGGCCCAACTATGGCTACACCTTC. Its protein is CASSHQTGPNYGYTF.

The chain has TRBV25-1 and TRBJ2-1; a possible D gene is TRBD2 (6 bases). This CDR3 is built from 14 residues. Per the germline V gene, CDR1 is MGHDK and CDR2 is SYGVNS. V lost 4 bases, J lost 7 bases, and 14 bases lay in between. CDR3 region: CASSVGGLGNEQFF. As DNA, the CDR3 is TGTGCCAGCAGTGTCGGAGGGCTGGGGAATGAGCAGTTCTTC.

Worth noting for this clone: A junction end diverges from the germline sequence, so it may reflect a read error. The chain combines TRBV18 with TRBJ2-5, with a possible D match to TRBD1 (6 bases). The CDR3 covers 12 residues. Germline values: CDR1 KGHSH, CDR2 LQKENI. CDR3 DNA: TGTGCCAGCTCACCGACAGGTTACGGCACAGACTTC. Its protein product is CASSPTGYGTDF.

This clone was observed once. CDR3 residues: CASSLDRGETQYF. The CDR3 DNA reads as TGTGCCAGCAGCCTGGACAGGGGCGAGACCCAGTACTTC. The chain carries TRBV3-1 (or the pseudogene TRBV3-2) and TRBJ2-5; 9 bases agree with TRBD1. This CDR3 contains 13 residues. CDR1 and CDR2 from the germline V gene are LGHDT and YNNKEL (reference sequence). J lost 5 bases, V lost 4 bases, and 2 bases had no gene match.

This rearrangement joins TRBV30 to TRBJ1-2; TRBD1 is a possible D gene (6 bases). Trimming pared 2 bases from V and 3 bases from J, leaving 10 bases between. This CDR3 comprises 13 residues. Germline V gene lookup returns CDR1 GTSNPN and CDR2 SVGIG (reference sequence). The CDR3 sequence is CAWSTAGDYGYTF. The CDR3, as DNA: TGTGCCTGGAGTACGGCAGGGGACTATGGCTACACCTTC.